The 27 T cell receptor beta chains given below trace back to one sample, sequenced in a study of PD-1 blockade in classical Hodgkin lymphoma. Relapse was seen in all patients after autologous stem cell transplantation, and brentuximab vedotin exposure was variable. Libraries were prepared by immunoSEQ multiplex PCR; TCRdb keeps only in-frame clonotypes and omits some of them. In the table there are about 94,000 clones, 89% of which are singletons. The sample was peripheral blood mononuclear cells (PBMCs), taken before the second cycle of nivolumab. The receptor source for this set is a human donor with classical Hodgkin lymphoma.

This clone was recorded once. The rearrangement uses TRBV9 and TRBJ2-2; D may be TRBD2 (5 bases). CDR1 and CDR2 from the germline V gene are SGDLS and YYNGEE. The CDR3 consists of 19 residues. Trimming took off 0 bases at V and 6 bases at J, with 24 bases between the two ends. The CDR3 protein is CASSVGFSSSFRLAGELFF. CDR3 nucleotide sequence: TGTGCCAGCAGCGTAGGGTTCTCGTCTAGCTTTCGGTTGGCCGGGGAGCTGTTTTTT.

This clone has just a few counts. The V and J genes are TRBV5-5 and TRBJ2-7; 7 bases are a match to TRBD1. Per germline, CDR1 SGHKS and CDR2 YYEKEE (reference sequence). This CDR3 spans 15 amino acids. V lost 4 bases and J lost 6; bases outside the gene matches: 13. CDR3 sequence: CASSVLGQKDSEQYF. The CDR3 DNA is TGTGCCAGCAGCGTACTGGGACAGAAGGACTCCGAGCAGTACTTC.

This chain's CDR3 is CAKAGTGVSSYNSPLHF. In DNA, the CDR3 is TGTGCTAAGGCCGGGACAGGGGTGAGCTCCTATAATTCACCCCTCCACTTT. The V gene is TRBV6-4, the J gene TRBJ1-6, with TRBD1 identical over 10 bases. Germline CDR1 is MRHNA and CDR2 is SNTAGT. This CDR3 has 17 amino acids.

The chain is built from TRBV6-1 and TRBJ2-5; D may match TRBD1 or TRBD2 (5 bases each). V was clipped by 7 bases and J by 2 bases, with 11 bases between them. CDR3 length: 13 amino acids. The germline V gene encodes CDR1 MNHNS and CDR2 SASEGT. DNA of the CDR3: TGTGCCAGCAAAGGCTGGGGGCAAGAGACCCAGTACTTC. This gives the protein CASKGWGQETQYF.

The V gene is TRBV19, the J gene TRBJ1-3, with D possibly matching TRBD1 (5 bases). Germline lookup yields CDR1 LNHDA and CDR2 SQIVND (reference sequence). CDR3 length: 15 amino acids. Deletions cut 7 bases from V and 0 bases from J, with 13 bases between. In DNA, the CDR3 is TGTGCCAGTAATCGGGGGTACGGCTCTGGAAACACCATATATTTT. Its protein product is CASNRGYGSGNTIYF.

CDR3 in DNA: TGCGCCAGCAGCTTGGGTTGGGCCTACGAGCAGTACTTC. This sequence encodes CASSLGWAYEQYF. The chain combines TRBV5-1 with TRBJ2-7; no clear D. Germline loops: CDR1 SGHRS, CDR2 YFSETQ. This CDR3 has 13 amino acids. V was cut by 0 bases and J by 2 bases, with 6 bases left in between.

This clone turned up a few times. The J gene is TRBJ2-3, the V gene TRBV27, with TRBD2 matching 13 bases. The CDR3 consists of 18 residues. V shed 3 bases, J shed 0 bases, and the junction held 6 bases outside the gene matches. CDR1 is MNHEY, CDR2 SMNVEV, per germline (reference sequence). The CDR3 region is CASSLQLAGGGSTDTQYF. Written as DNA, the CDR3 is TGTGCCAGCAGTTTGCAACTAGCGGGAGGGGGTAGCACAGATACGCAGTATTTT.

The chain combines TRBV5-4 with TRBJ2-5; TRBD2 matches 11 bases. The germline gives CDR1 SGHNT, CDR2 YYREEE (reference sequence). CDR3 length: 14 amino acids. V shed 6 bases and J 2 bases; nucleotides not matched to a gene: 3. The DNA of the CDR3 is TGTGCCAGCACCCGACTAGCGGGGCAAGAGACCCAGTACTTC. Protein product: CASTRLAGQETQYF.

This clone has just one count. The chain uses TRBV5-1 and TRBJ1-1; tentatively, D is TRBD1 (6 bases). CDR1 SGHRS and CDR2 YFSETQ come from the germline V gene. The germline V and J ends were trimmed by 4 bases and 0 bases, with 10 bases remaining between them. The CDR3 totals 14 residues. The CDR3 loop reads CASSAQGLNTEAFF. The CDR3 nucleotides are TGCGCCAGCAGCGCACAGGGACTGAACACTGAAGCTTTCTTT.

The V gene is TRBV19, the J gene TRBJ2-2; D gene uncertain. The CDR3 spans 13 residues. Trimming shortened V by 3 bases and J by 6 bases, and 8 bases separated the two germline ends. From germline, CDR1 is LNHDA and CDR2 SQIVND (reference sequence). CDR3 DNA sequence: TGTGCCAGTAGTATGGAATATCCCGGGGAGCTGTTTTTT. Its protein product is CASSMEYPGELFF.

J is TRBJ2-7 and V is TRBV9; D gene uncertain. Germline-derived CDR1 and CDR2 are SGDLS and YYNGEE. Trimming left V 2 bases short and J 0 bases short, with 12 bases between. CDR3 length equals 15 residues. CDR3 protein: CASSVGFSPSYEQYF. The CDR3 DNA follows: TGTGCCAGCAGCGTGGGGTTTTCCCCCTCCTACGAGCAGTACTTC. Using reference TRBV9 and TRBJ2-7 for the parts outside the CDR3, the full variable domain is DSGVTQTPKHLITATGQRVTLRCSPRSGDLSVYWYQQSLDQGLQFLIQYYNGEERAKGNILERFSAQQFPDLHSELNLSSLELGDSALYFCASSVGFSPSYEQYFGPGTRLTVT.

The chain is built from TRBV15 and TRBJ2-2; D is perhaps TRBD1 (6 bases). In germline, CDR1 is LNHNV, CDR2 YYDKDF (reference sequence). This CDR3 is 15 amino acids long. Trimming left V 3 bases short and J 0 bases short, with 8 bases between. The CDR3: CATSSGQTNTGELFF. The CDR3 nucleotides read TGTGCCACCAGCAGCGGACAGACGAACACCGGGGAGCTGTTTTTT.

The chain recombines TRBV2 with TRBJ2-7; the D gene could be TRBD1 or TRBD2 (5 bases each). This CDR3 region has 12 residues. The V and J ends lost 4 bases and 6 bases respectively, with 10 bases between them. In germline, CDR1 is SNHLY, CDR2 FYNNEI. CDR3 region: CASSGSGREQYF. As DNA, the CDR3 is TGTGCCAGCAGTGGCTCGGGGCGCGAGCAGTACTTC.

This chain links TRBV7-2 with TRBJ2-2; D perhaps matches TRBD1 (5 bases). Germline CDR1 reads SGHTA; CDR2 reads FQGNSA. The CDR3 totals 13 residues. The V and J ends lost 3 bases and 6 bases respectively, with 8 bases between them. Written as DNA, the CDR3 is TGTGCCAGCAGCTTTCAGGGTCCCGGGGAGCTGTTTTTT. Protein: CASSFQGPGELFF.

The chain uses TRBV7-2 and TRBJ2-7; D is possibly TRBD2 (6 bases). The V end was cut by 3 bases, the J end by 6 bases, with 18 bases between. The germline gives CDR1 SGHTA, CDR2 FQGNSA. There are 15 residues in the CDR3. The CDR3 protein is CASSLSRGSHGEQYF. The CDR3 nucleotides read TGTGCCAGCAGCTTGTCGCGGGGCTCCCACGGCGAGCAGTACTTC.

This sequence joins TRBV7-8 and TRBJ2-3, with D perhaps matching TRBD1 (6 bases). This CDR3 contains 15 residues. V was trimmed by 5 bases and J by 3 bases, leaving 15 bases between them. The germline V gene has CDR1 SGHVS and CDR2 FQNEAQ. The CDR3 DNA reads TGTGCCAGCAGCCCGGCACGAGACAGGACAGATACGCAGTATTTT. Its protein is CASSPARDRTDTQYF.

The J gene is TRBJ1-4, the V gene TRBV7-9; D uncertain. This CDR3 is built from 15 residues. The germline V and J ends were trimmed by 0 bases and 4 bases, with 9 bases remaining between them. From germline, CDR1 is SEHNR and CDR2 FQNEAQ (reference sequence). The DNA of the CDR3 is TGTGCCAGCAGCTTAGCTGACCAGGATAATGAAAAACTGTTTTTT. This gives the protein CASSLADQDNEKLFF.

CDR3 sequence (DNA): TGTGCCAGCAGTTTTCCCCCGAGGAACACCGGGGAGCTGTTTTTT. Encoded protein: CASSFPPRNTGELFF. This rearrangement joins TRBV28 to TRBJ2-2; D remains ambiguous. The V and J ends lost 3 bases and 1 base respectively, with 9 bases between them. This CDR3 region has 15 residues. Per the germline V gene, CDR1 is MDHEN and CDR2 is SYDVKM.

This clone was seen just once. V is TRBV2 and J is TRBJ2-1; 10 bases line up with TRBD1. V shed 6 bases, J shed 2 bases, and the junction held 4 bases outside the gene matches. Per germline, CDR1 SNHLY and CDR2 FYNNEI. The CDR3 has 15 amino acids. The DNA of the CDR3 is TGTGCCAGCAGACTAGACAGGGGGCCCTACAATGAGCAGTTCTTC. This encodes CASRLDRGPYNEQFF.

The CDR3 loop reads CSVSKGGRNDNEQFF. CDR3 sequence (DNA): TGCAGCGTTTCCAAAGGCGGGAGGAATGACAATGAGCAGTTCTTC. The genes are TRBV29-1 and TRBJ2-1, with 8 bases fitting TRBD2. Germline V gene data show CDR1 as SQVTM and CDR2 as ANQGSEA. J gave up 5 bases and V 5 bases, and 11 bases lay outside the gene matches. The CDR3 contains 15 residues.

The rearrangement links TRBV19 to TRBJ1-1; D is uncertain. The CDR3 extends over 14 amino acids. Germline CDR1 LNHDA, CDR2 SQIVND (reference sequence). Between the trimmed V and J ends, which lost 4 bases and 2 bases, there was a span of 11 bases. CDR3: CASSTQEPNTEAFF. Written as DNA, the CDR3 is TGTGCCAGTAGTACTCAGGAGCCCAACACTGAAGCTTTCTTT.

This clone showed up just once. The V gene is TRBV5-1, the J gene TRBJ2-7; TRBD2 aligns across 8 bases. J was trimmed by 9 bases and V by 5 bases; bases with no gene match: 7. This CDR3 spans 12 amino acids. Germline CDR1 reads SGHRS; CDR2 reads YFSETQ. In DNA, the CDR3 is TGCGCCAGCAGGGCTACTAGCGGTGCGCAGTACTTC. It yields the protein CASRATSGAQYF.

CDR3 sequence (DNA): TGTGCCAGCAGCTCTTTAAATCAGCCCCAGCATTTT. Translating gives CASSSLNQPQHF. The J gene is TRBJ1-5, the V gene TRBV5-6, with unresolved D. This CDR3 contains 12 residues. With 3 bases removed from V and 4 bases from J, the gap between germline ends came to 5 bases. From germline, CDR1 is SGHDT and CDR2 YYEEEE. The entire variable domain, with the rest obtained from reference TRBV5-6 and TRBJ1-5, is as follows: DAGVTQSPTHLIKTRGQQVTLRCSPKSGHDTVSWYQQALGQGPQFIFQYYEEEERQRGNFPDRFSGHQFPNYSSELNVNALLLGDSALYLCASSSLNQPQHFGDGTRLSIL.

This clone is a singleton in its sample. The J gene is TRBJ2-4, the V gene TRBV6-1; no clear D. Germline lookup yields CDR1 MNHNS and CDR2 SASEGT. This CDR3 region has 15 residues. With 3 bases removed from V and 0 bases from J, the gap between germline ends came to 9 bases. In DNA form, the CDR3 reads TGTGCCAGCAGTGAGGGCAGCTTAGCCAAAAACATTCAGTACTTC. Translated: CASSEGSLAKNIQYF.

This clone was detected a few times. The V and J genes are TRBV6-1 and TRBJ2-7; perhaps TRBD2 as D (6 bases). Trimming stripped 2 bases from V and 3 bases from J, with 8 bases between. This CDR3 comprises 13 residues. Germline V gene data show CDR1 as MNHNS and CDR2 as SASEGT. CDR3: CASSEFSGYEQYF. CDR3 DNA: TGTGCCAGCAGTGAATTTAGCGGCTACGAGCAGTACTTC.

The chain links TRBV4-1 to TRBJ2-2; tentative D call: TRBD2 (7 bases). The V and J ends lost 1 base and 5 bases respectively, with 14 bases between them. This CDR3 is built from 16 residues. From germline, CDR1 is MGHRA and CDR2 YSYEKL. In DNA, the CDR3 is TGCGCCAGCAGCCAAGTGTCGCGGGGGCCAACCGGGGAGCTGTTTTTT. Translated, it gives CASSQVSRGPTGELFF.

CDR3: CATSRDYNPLAGKRGSTDTQYF. DNA of the CDR3: TGTGCCACCAGCAGAGATTATAATCCCCTAGCGGGAAAACGCGGGTCCACAGATACGCAGTATTTT. The rearrangement uses TRBV15 and TRBJ2-3; 9 nucleotides match TRBD2. The CDR3 contains 22 residues. Trimming at V came to 0 bases and at J to 2 bases, leaving 21 bases not matched to a gene. Germline-derived CDR1 and CDR2 are LNHNV and YYDKDF (reference sequence).